The following is a T cell receptor beta chain sequence with its context. The data belong to a study of shared clonotypes between healthy human individuals. Study at large: The plates for each donor numbered three CD4 naive, three CD4 memory, two CD8 naive and one CD8 memory.

Terminally differentiated effector memory CD45RA+ cells were excluded from the naive CD8 cells, which were CD45RO-negative and positively selected for CCR7. Every contributor of samples was a Caucasian grown-up residing in Nashville, Tennessee. The CDR3 has 15 residues. Germline V gives CDR1 SEHNR, CDR2 FQNEAQ (reference sequence). The V segment lost 5 bases and the J segment 9 bases; nucleotides outside the gene matches: 9. Replicate PCRs from sorted subsets contained approximately 200 ng DNA, which is around 29,000 T cell genomes. TCRdb's table, derived via immunoSEQ multiplex PCR, lists solely in-frame clones and lacks some. Of about 600,000 clones in the sample, roughly 98% were seen once.

V and J are TRBV7-9 and TRBJ2-1, with 11 bases fitting TRBD2. Sequencing was performed on naive CD8+ T cells sorted from blood. The sequence was collected from a man aged 25-45 years in good health. CDR3 residues: CASSPGGLAAVEQFF. CDR3 DNA sequence: TGTGCCAGCAGCCCCGGGGGACTAGCGGCGGTTGAGCAGTTCTTC.